The clone carrying this TCR beta chain was counted a few times. The antigen is unknown. In TCRdb, the 5' RACE reads were re-called with MiXCR into one record per CDR3 protein. Of about 240,000 distinct CDR3 sequences listed, approximately 12% are singletons. This sample is part of a study of CD8 T cells in ankylosing spondylitis. Study-level results: Seemingly characteristic of ankylosing spondylitis blood was a TCR beta motif consisting of roughly 8 highly homologous variants. In synovial fluid and blood from reactive arthritis, some motif variants were previously reported.

The CDR3 runs 13 residues. V lost 2 bases and J 6 bases, leaving 11 bases between the germline ends. Germline V gene sequence: CDR1 SGHNT, CDR2 YENEEA. Input material: blood, either unsorted or a sorted T cell fraction (not recorded which). This sequence originates from a male donor with ankylosing spondylitis or in good health (not recorded which). V and J are TRBV11-3 and TRBJ2-7; no reliable D call. The DNA of the CDR3 is TGTGCCAGCAGCTTAAGGAGCAGTCGCGAGCAGTACTTC. This gives the protein CASSLRSSREQYF.